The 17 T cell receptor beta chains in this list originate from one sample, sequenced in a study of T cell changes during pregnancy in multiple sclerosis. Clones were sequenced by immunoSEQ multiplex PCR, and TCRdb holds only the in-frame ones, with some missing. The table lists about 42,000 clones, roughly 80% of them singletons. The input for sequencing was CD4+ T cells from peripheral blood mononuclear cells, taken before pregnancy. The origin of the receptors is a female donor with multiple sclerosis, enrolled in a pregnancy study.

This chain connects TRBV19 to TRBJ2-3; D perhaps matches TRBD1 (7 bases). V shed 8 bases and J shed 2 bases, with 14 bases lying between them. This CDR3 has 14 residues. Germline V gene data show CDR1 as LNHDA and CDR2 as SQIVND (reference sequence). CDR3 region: CASRQGLNTDTQYF. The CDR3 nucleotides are TGTGCCAGTCGACAGGGACTGAACACAGATACGCAGTATTTT.

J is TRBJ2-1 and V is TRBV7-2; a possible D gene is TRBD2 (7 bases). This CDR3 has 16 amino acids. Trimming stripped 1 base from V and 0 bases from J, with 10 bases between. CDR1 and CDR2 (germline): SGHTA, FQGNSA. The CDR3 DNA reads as TGTGCCAGCAGCTTAGAGGGGGGGAGCTCCTACAATGAGCAGTTCTTC. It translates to CASSLEGGSSYNEQFF.

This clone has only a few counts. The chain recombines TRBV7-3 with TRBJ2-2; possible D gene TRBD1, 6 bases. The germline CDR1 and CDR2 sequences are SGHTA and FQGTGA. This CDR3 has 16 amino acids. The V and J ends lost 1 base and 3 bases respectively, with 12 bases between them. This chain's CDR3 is CASSLNGPGDTGELFF. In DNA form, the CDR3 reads TGTGCCAGCAGCTTAAATGGCCCAGGGGACACCGGGGAGCTGTTTTTT.

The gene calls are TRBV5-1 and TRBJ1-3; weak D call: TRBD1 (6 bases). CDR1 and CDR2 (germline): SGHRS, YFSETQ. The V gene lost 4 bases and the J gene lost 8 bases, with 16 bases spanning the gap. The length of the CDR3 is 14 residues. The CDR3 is CASSPQGLGDTIYF. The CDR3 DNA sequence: TGCGCCAGCAGCCCCCAGGGGCTCGGGGACACCATATATTTT.

This chain's CDR3 is CASSLGVSGGYEQYF. The CDR3 DNA reads as TGTGCCAGCAGTTTAGGGGTAAGCGGGGGCTACGAGCAGTACTTC. The chain couples TRBV27 to TRBJ2-7, with TRBD2 matching over 8 bases. J was trimmed by 3 bases and V by 2 bases; bases with no gene match: 6. The CDR3 has 15 residues. Germline V gene lookup returns CDR1 MNHEY and CDR2 SMNVEV (reference sequence).

The CDR3 sequence is CASSPVQGTGYEQYF. CDR3 DNA: TGTGCCAGCTCACCGGTACAGGGTACTGGGTACGAGCAGTACTTC. V and J are TRBV18 and TRBJ2-7, with a tentative D call TRBD1 (6 bases). The CDR3 loop spans 15 amino acids. CDR1 is KGHSH and CDR2 is LQKENI in the germline V gene. The ends were cut back, 3 bases at V and 4 bases at J, with 16 bases in the middle.

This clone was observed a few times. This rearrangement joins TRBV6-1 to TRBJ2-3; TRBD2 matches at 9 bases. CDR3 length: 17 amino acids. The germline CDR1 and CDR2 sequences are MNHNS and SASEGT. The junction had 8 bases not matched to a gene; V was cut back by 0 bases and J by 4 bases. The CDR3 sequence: CASSEAAGGEPADTQYF. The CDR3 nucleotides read TGTGCCAGCAGTGAAGCGGCGGGAGGGGAACCTGCAGATACGCAGTATTTT.

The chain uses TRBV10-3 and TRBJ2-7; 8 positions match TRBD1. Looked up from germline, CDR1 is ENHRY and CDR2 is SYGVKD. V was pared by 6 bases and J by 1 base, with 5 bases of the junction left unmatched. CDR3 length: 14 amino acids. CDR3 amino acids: CAIRGQDPSYEQYF. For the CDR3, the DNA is TGTGCCATCAGGGGACAGGACCCTTCCTACGAGCAGTACTTC.

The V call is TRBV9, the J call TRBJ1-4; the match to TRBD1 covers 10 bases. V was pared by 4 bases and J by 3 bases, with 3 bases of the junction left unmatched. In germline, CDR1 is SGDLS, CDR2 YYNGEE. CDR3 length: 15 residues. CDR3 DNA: TGTGCCAGCAGCAGGGACAGGGGTCCTAATGAAAAACTGTTTTTT. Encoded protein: CASSRDRGPNEKLFF.

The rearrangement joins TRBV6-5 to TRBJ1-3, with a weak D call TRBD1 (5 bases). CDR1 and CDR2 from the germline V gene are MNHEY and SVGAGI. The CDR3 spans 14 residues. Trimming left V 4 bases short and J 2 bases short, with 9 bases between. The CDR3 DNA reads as TGTGCCAGCAGTTCCGGCAGGGCTGGAAACACCATATATTTT. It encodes CASSSGRAGNTIYF.

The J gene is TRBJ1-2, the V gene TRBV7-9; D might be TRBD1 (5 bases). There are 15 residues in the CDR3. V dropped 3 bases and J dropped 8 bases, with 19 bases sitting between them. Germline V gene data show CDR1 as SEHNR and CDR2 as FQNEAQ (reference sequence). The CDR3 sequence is CASSFGSGSPIGYTF. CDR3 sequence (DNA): TGTGCCAGCAGCTTTGGTTCAGGGTCTCCTATAGGCTACACCTTC. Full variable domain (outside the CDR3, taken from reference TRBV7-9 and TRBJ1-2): DTGVSQNPRHKITKRGQNVTFRCDPISEHNRLYWYRQTLGQGPEFLTYFQNEAQLEKSRLLSDRFSAERPKGSFSTLEIQRTEQGDSAMYLCASSFGSGSPIGYTFGSGTRLTVV.

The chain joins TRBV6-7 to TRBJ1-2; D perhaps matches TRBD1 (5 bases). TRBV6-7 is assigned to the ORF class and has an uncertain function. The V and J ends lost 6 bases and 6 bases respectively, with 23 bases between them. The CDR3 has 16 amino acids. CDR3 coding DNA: TGTGCCAGCAGCCTCACATCACCCGGCAGGGCCCATGGCTACACCTTC. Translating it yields CASSLTSPGRAHGYTF.

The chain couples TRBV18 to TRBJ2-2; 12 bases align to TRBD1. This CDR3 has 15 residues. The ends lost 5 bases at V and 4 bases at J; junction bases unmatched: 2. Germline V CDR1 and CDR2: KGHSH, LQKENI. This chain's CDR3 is CASSEGQGATGELFF. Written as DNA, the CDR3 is TGTGCCAGCTCAGAGGGACAGGGGGCCACCGGGGAGCTGTTTTTT.

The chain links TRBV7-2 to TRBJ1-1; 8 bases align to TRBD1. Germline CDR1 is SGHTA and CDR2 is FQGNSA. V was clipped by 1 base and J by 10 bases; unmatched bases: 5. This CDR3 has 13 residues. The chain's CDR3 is CASSLDPDRVAFF. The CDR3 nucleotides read TGTGCCAGCAGCTTAGACCCGGACAGGGTAGCTTTCTTT.

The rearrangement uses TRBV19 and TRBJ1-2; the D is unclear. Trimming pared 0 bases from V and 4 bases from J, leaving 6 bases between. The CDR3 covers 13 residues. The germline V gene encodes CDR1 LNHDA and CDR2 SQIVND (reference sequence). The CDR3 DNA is TGTGCCAGTAGTATAGAACAGAGCTATGGCTACACCTTC. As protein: CASSIEQSYGYTF.

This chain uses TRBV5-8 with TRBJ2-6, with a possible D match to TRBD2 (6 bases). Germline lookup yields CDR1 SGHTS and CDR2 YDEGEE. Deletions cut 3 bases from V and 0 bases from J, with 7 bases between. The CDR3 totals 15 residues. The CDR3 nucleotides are TGTGCCAGCAGCTGGCGGGGCTCTGGGGCCAACGTCCTGACTTTC. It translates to CASSWRGSGANVLTF. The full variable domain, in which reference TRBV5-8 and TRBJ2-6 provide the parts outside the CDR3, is EAGVTQSPTHLIKTRGQQATLRCSPISGHTSVYWYQQALGLGLQFLLWYDEGEERNRGNFPPRFSGRQFPNYSSELNVNALELEDSALYLCASSWRGSGANVLTFGAGSRLTVL.

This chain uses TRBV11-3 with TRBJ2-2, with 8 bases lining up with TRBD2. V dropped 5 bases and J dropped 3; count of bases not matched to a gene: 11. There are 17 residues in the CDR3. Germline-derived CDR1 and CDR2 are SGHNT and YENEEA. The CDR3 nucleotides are TGTGCCAGCAGCCAAGGGAGCGGGAGATCGGACACCGGGGAGCTGTTTTTT. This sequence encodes CASSQGSGRSDTGELFF.